The rows below give T cell receptor beta chains drawn from one sample of a study of shared clonotypes between healthy human individuals. The method was immunoSEQ multiplex PCR; TCRdb's version includes in-frame clones alone and lacks a portion of them. The sample shows 2 million to 2.5 million clones, under 95% of them seen only once. Material: naive CD8+ T cells from PBMCs. The receptors stem from a man between 18 and 35 years old in good health. Some clones in this sample may be carry-over from other donors' samples. CDR3s include the opening cysteine and the closing phenylalanine or tryptophan.

V gene	J gene	CDR3 protein
TRBV7-6	TRBJ2-7	CASSPGTGRNEQYF
TRBV6-1	TRBJ1-1	CASSVTGAATEAFF
TRBV5-1	TRBJ1-1	CASCDSGGRNTEAFF
TRBV13	TRBJ2-7	CASSFSGRGAHEQYF
TRBV9	TRBJ2-7	CASSVAPNYEQYF
TRBV5-4	TRBJ1-2	CASSPRGRGFYGYTF
TRBV18	TRBJ2-1	CASSHRESSYNEQFF
TRBV29-1	TRBJ2-2	CSVVLTNTGELFF
TRBV27	TRBJ1-1	CASRNRGPTMNTEAFF
TRBV27	TRBJ2-5	CASSLGLNQETQYF
TRBV20-1	TRBJ1-1	CSAREYGEAFF
TRBV5-6	TRBJ1-4	CASSPDRDNEKLFF
TRBV11-1	TRBJ2-7	CASSGTQGYEQYF
TRBV30	TRBJ1-2	CACKLGYGYTF
TRBV28	TRBJ2-3	CASSIVPGLAPSTDTQYF
TRBV5-6	TRBJ1-5	CASSSGGIRQPQHF
TRBV7-9	TRBJ1-1	CASSVGQGYTEAFF
TRBV28	TRBJ1-2	CASSQNRDRRLYTF
TRBV21-1	TRBJ2-2	CASAHPDGNTGELFF
TRBV28	TRBJ1-5	CASSSGNNQPQHF
TRBV6-5	TRBJ1-5	CASSQRDGILPQHF
TRBV9	TRBJ2-5	CASSVGRGTQETQYF
TRBV7-9	TRBJ1-4	CASSLGSGGNEKLFF
TRBV28	TRBJ1-1	CASSPERENTEAFF
TRBV7-2	TRBJ2-7	CASSLAARGTSGFREQYF
TRBV9	TRBJ2-7	CASSQGAHNEQYF
TRBV5-6	TRBJ2-1	CASSLSSGSPYNEQFF
TRBV4-3	TRBJ2-7	CASSQEAESYEQYF
TRBV9	TRBJ1-5	CASSVDEDWPQHF
TRBV5-1	TRBJ2-7	CASSFNPDLAGPPGQYF
TRBV12-2	TRBJ2-7	CASRSYLAECFSYEQYF
TRBV21-1	TRBJ2-1	CASSKKGGQGAYNEQFF
TRBV28	TRBJ2-7	CASTGMNRASYEQYF
TRBV7-6	TRBJ2-3	CASSFTQPDRESTDTQYF
TRBV28	TRBJ2-5	CASSLGRLTTQYF
TRBV4-1	TRBJ1-5	CASSQAGGLNQPQHF
TRBV9	TRBJ2-3	CASSTPPGGKLLTDTQYF
TRBV5-1	TRBJ2-5	CASRRGTLEETQYF
TRBV4-1	TRBJ1-2	CASSQVLELNYGYTF
TRBV27	TRBJ2-3	CASSISLDRDPTDTQYF
TRBV19	TRBJ2-7	CASRVAGSYEQYF
TRBV6-6	TRBJ1-3	CASSYPREGGNTIYF
TRBV6-1	TRBJ2-1	CASSSGQGTHEQFF
TRBV10-3	TRBJ2-7	CAISEGRGSYEQYF
TRBV5-1	TRBJ1-1	CASSQQRGMNTEAFF
TRBV5-5	TRBJ1-4	CASSLDGQGGGTNEKLFF
TRBV30	TRBJ2-3	CAWGRGGTTDTQYF
TRBV30	TRBJ1-4	CAWSPAIWGQKFF
TRBV27	TRBJ2-7	CASSLEATAGIYEQYF
TRBV6-9	TRBJ1-4	CASSSATANEKLFF
TRBV10-3	TRBJ2-7	CAISVLEAAINSYEQYF
TRBV7-9	TRBJ2-5	CASSPDTGRFQETQYF
TRBV6-6	TRBJ2-7	CASSYLAVSYEQYF
TRBV28	TRBJ1-1	CASSFGLGQGLSEAFF
TRBV13	TRBJ1-1	CASSPSGGLNTEAFF